Shown below are 27 T cell receptor beta chains from a single sample sequenced in a study of T cells in pancreatic ductal adenocarcinoma. The assay was immunoSEQ multiplex PCR, and TCRdb's table has in-frame clones only and misses some. Seen here are roughly 100,000 clones, 90% to 95% observed once, and the top ten hold under 3.5%. The selected patients with pancreatic ductal adenocarcinoma had surgery but no neoadjuvant therapy. Specimen: PBMCs. The receptors shown here come from a human donor with pancreatic ductal adenocarcinoma.

The rearrangement links TRBV4-1 to TRBJ1-5; a possible D gene is TRBD1 (6 bases). The CDR3 consists of 16 residues. Trimming stripped 0 bases from V and 1 base from J, with 10 bases between. Germline V lookup: CDR1 MGHRA, CDR2 YSYEKL. DNA of the CDR3: TGCGCCAGCAGCCAAGAAGGCCAGGGGAGCAATCAGCCCCAGCATTTT. Amino acid sequence: CASSQEGQGSNQPQHF.

This rearrangement joins TRBV18 to TRBJ1-2, with D perhaps TRBD1 (5 bases). This CDR3 region has 13 residues. Germline V CDR1 and CDR2: KGHSH, LQKENI. Trimming stripped 4 bases from V and 4 bases from J, with 10 bases between. CDR3 loop: CASSLDSSYGYTF. CDR3 sequence (DNA): TGTGCCAGCTCACTTGACAGTTCCTATGGCTACACCTTC.

The chain recombines TRBV7-6 with TRBJ1-2, with TRBD1 as a possible D gene (5 bases). The CDR3 spans 13 residues. Germline-derived CDR1 and CDR2 are SGHVS and FNYEAQ. Trimming left V 4 bases short and J 8 bases short, with 14 bases between. CDR3 in DNA: TGTGCCAGCAGCTCCACAGGACCTGGAGGCTACACCTTC. Translating it yields CASSSTGPGGYTF.

The rearrangement links TRBV6-1 to TRBJ1-1, with 8 bases that match TRBD1. CDR1 MNHNS and CDR2 SASEGT come from the germline V gene. There are 13 residues in the CDR3. V was clipped by 11 bases and J by 7 bases; unmatched bases: 12. The CDR3 DNA reads as TGTGCCCTCCAGGGGGCGGATAGGATTGAAGCTTTCTTT. It yields the protein CALQGADRIEAFF.

The genes are TRBV4-2 and TRBJ2-1; D is perhaps TRBD2 (6 bases). Germline assignment: CDR1 LGHNA and CDR2 YNFKEQ. The CDR3 covers 16 residues. Trimming cost V 1 base and J 2 bases, with 12 bases left between them. The CDR3 spells CASSQVGLEAYNEQFF. CDR3 nucleotides: TGTGCCAGCAGCCAAGTGGGACTGGAGGCCTACAATGAGCAGTTCTTC.

V and J are TRBV9 and TRBJ2-5, with TRBD1 matching over 11 bases. Looked up from germline, CDR1 is SGDLS and CDR2 is YYNGEE. V was clipped by 5 bases and J by 5 bases; unmatched bases: 14. The CDR3 contains 17 residues. Here the CDR3 reads CASSETGQGALEETQYF. CDR3 nucleotides: TGTGCCAGCAGTGAGACAGGACAGGGGGCATTAGAGGAGACCCAGTACTTC.

The chain links TRBV5-6 to TRBJ1-2; the D is unclear. The CDR3 covers 12 residues. V was cut by 2 bases and J by 6 bases, with 8 bases left in between. Germline V gives CDR1 SGHDT, CDR2 YYEEEE. DNA for the CDR3: TGTGCCAGCAGCTTCCGTGCGCATGGCTACACCTTC. Its protein is CASSFRAHGYTF.

The chain has TRBV7-9 and TRBJ1-2; D may be TRBD1 (5 bases). The germline V gene encodes CDR1 SEHNR and CDR2 FQNEAQ (reference sequence). V gave up 11 bases and J gave up 8 bases, with 18 bases separating them. This CDR3 comprises 12 residues. The chain's CDR3 is CAGGAGVAGYTF. CDR3 in DNA: TGTGCCGGAGGAGCGGGGGTAGCGGGCTACACCTTC.

The gene calls are TRBV9 and TRBJ2-5; 8 nucleotides match TRBD1. Germline V gene lookup returns CDR1 SGDLS and CDR2 YYNGEE. V lost 2 bases and J lost 5; bases outside the gene matches: 8. This CDR3 spans 15 amino acids. CDR3: CASSVRTGSRETQYF. CDR3 coding DNA: TGTGCCAGCAGCGTCCGGACAGGGTCGAGGGAGACCCAGTACTTC.

The sample holds one count of this clone. The CDR3 sequence: CASSPQEDNEQFF. DNA of the CDR3: TGTGCCAGCTCACCACAGGAGGACAATGAGCAGTTCTTC. The V and J genes are TRBV18 and TRBJ2-1; TRBD2 is a possible D gene (5 bases). Germline V CDR1 and CDR2: KGHSH, LQKENI. This CDR3 is 13 amino acids long. The V end was cut by 1 base, the J end by 5 bases, with 6 bases between.

The chain is built from TRBV5-6 and TRBJ1-1; 8 nucleotides agree with TRBD1. Germline CDR1 is SGHDT and CDR2 is YYEEEE. Trimming took 0 bases from V and 11 from J; bases not matched to a gene: 9. The CDR3 is 14 residues long. The CDR3 DNA is TGTGCCAGCAGCTTGGGTTTCCCGACAGGGGAGGCTTTCTTT. Translation gives CASSLGFPTGEAFF.

V and J are TRBV7-3 and TRBJ2-3, with 7 bases lining up with TRBD2. CDR3 size: 16 residues. The J segment lost 2 bases and the V segment lost 1 base, leaving 6 bases of the junction unmatched. The germline V gene encodes CDR1 SGHTA and CDR2 FQGTGA. CDR3 in amino acids: CASSLNGRQYTDTQYF. The CDR3 DNA is TGTGCCAGCAGCTTAAACGGGAGGCAATACACAGATACGCAGTATTTT.

Written as DNA, the CDR3 is TGTGCCAGCAGCTTAGGCTTCCACGAGCAGTACTTC. Translated, it gives CASSLGFHEQYF. The rearrangement uses TRBV13 and TRBJ2-7; unclear D gene. The CDR3 has 12 residues. Germline CDR1 is PRHDT and CDR2 is FYEKMQ (reference sequence). Trimming stripped 0 bases from V and 5 bases from J, with 5 bases between. Looking up the rest from reference TRBV13 and TRBJ2-7 gives the full variable domain: AAGVIQSPRHLIKEKRETATLKCYPIPRHDTVYWYQQGPGQDPQFLISFYEKMQSDKGSIPDRFSAQQFSDYHSELNMSSLELGDSALYFCASSLGFHEQYFGPGTRLTVT.

The chain uses TRBV19 and TRBJ2-2; tentative D call: TRBD2 (5 bases). This CDR3 is 14 amino acids long. Germline V CDR1 and CDR2: LNHDA, SQIVND (reference sequence). V was trimmed by 4 bases and J by 7 bases, leaving 13 bases between them. Written as DNA, the CDR3 is TGTGCCAGTAGTAATGCGGGCGGCATCGGGGAGCTGTTTTTT. Amino acid sequence: CASSNAGGIGELFF.

The V call is TRBV19, the J call TRBJ2-5, with D possibly matching TRBD2 (5 bases). The CDR3 is 13 residues long. Trimming shortened V by 2 bases and J by 4 bases, and 8 bases separated the two germline ends. Germline V gene sequence: CDR1 LNHDA, CDR2 SQIVND (reference sequence). The CDR3 nucleotides read TGTGCCAGTAGTATACCGGGGAGAGAGACCCAGTACTTC. Its protein is CASSIPGRETQYF.

This chain joins TRBV19 and TRBJ2-7; TRBD2 matches 13 bases. J was trimmed by 3 bases and V by 6 bases; bases with no gene match: 11. This CDR3 is built from 17 residues. Germline lookup yields CDR1 LNHDA and CDR2 SQIVND (reference sequence). The CDR3 DNA sequence: TGTGCCAGTAGCCCGCGGACTAGCGGGAGTATCGTCTACGAGCAGTACTTC. Its translation is CASSPRTSGSIVYEQYF.

The table lists this clone with a count of one. The chain uses TRBV5-1 and TRBJ2-5; possibly TRBD2 for D (6 bases). CDR3 length: 15 residues. The germline gives CDR1 SGHRS, CDR2 YFSETQ. The ends were cut back, 5 bases at V and 2 bases at J, with 16 bases in the middle. The CDR3 bases are TGCGCCAGCAGTCGCGGCGGGATCCAGCAAGAGACCCAGTACTTC. It specifies CASSRGGIQQETQYF.

The chain uses TRBV28 and TRBJ2-7; 9 bases are a match to TRBD1. The germline gives CDR1 MDHEN, CDR2 SYDVKM. This CDR3 region has 17 residues. With 6 bases clipped from V and 7 bases from J, the junction kept 19 bases outside the gene matches. CDR3 protein: CASRVFAGVTGGGEQYF. Here the CDR3 DNA reads TGTGCCAGCAGAGTTTTCGCGGGGGTGACAGGGGGAGGTGAGCAGTACTTC. Full variable domain (missing parts from reference TRBV28 and TRBJ2-7): DVKVTQSSRYLVKRTGEKVFLECVQDMDHENMFWYRQDPGLGLRLIYFSYDVKMKEKGDIPEGYSVSREKKERFSLILESASTNQTSMYLCASRVFAGVTGGGEQYFGPGTRLTVT.

CDR3 in amino acids: CASRPQGTEAFF. CDR3 coding DNA: TGTGCCAGCAGACCGCAGGGAACTGAAGCTTTCTTT. The rearrangement joins TRBV7-9 to TRBJ1-1; a possible D gene is TRBD1 (5 bases). V lost 6 bases and J lost 5, with 10 bases in between. This CDR3 spans 12 amino acids. The germline CDR1 and CDR2 sequences are SEHNR and FQNEAQ (reference sequence).

This clone was detected only once. The chain carries TRBV11-1 and TRBJ1-2; 9 nucleotides line up with TRBD1. CDR3 size: 14 residues. Germline CDR1 and CDR2: SGHAT and FQDESV (reference sequence). Germline trimming cut 3 bases from V and 8 bases from J; bases unmatched to any gene: 7. The CDR3 loop reads CASSLSQGAWGYTF. CDR3 sequence (DNA): TGTGCCAGCAGCTTGTCACAGGGGGCGTGGGGCTACACCTTC. Variable domain in full (rest from reference TRBV11-1 and TRBJ1-2): EAEVAQSPRYKITEKSQAVAFWCDPISGHATLYWYRQILGQGPELLVQFQDESVVDDSQLPKDRFSAERLKGVDSTLKIQPAELGDSAMYLCASSLSQGAWGYTFGSGTRLTVV.

V and J are TRBV27 and TRBJ2-7; 10 bases match TRBD2. In germline, CDR1 is MNHEY, CDR2 SMNVEV (reference sequence). V was clipped by 5 bases and J by 2 bases; unmatched bases: 6. CDR3 length: 15 amino acids. The DNA of the CDR3 is TGTGCCAGCAGTGGCCTAGCGGGGGCACCCTACGAGCAGTACTTC. This gives the protein CASSGLAGAPYEQYF.

V usage is TRBV6-6 and J usage is TRBJ1-5; possibly TRBD1 for D (5 bases). Trimming stripped 10 bases from V and 8 bases from J, with 18 bases between. Germline V gene lookup returns CDR1 MNHNY and CDR2 SVGAGI (reference sequence). CDR3 length equals 13 residues. CDR3 in amino acids: CATAGGNEEPQHF. CDR3 sequence (DNA): TGTGCCACGGCCGGGGGGAATGAGGAGCCCCAGCATTTT.

The rearrangement uses TRBV28 and TRBJ1-5, with D possibly being TRBD1 (6 bases). V gave up 3 bases and J gave up 4 bases, with 19 bases separating them. The germline V gene encodes CDR1 MDHEN and CDR2 SYDVKM. The CDR3 runs to 17 residues. DNA of the CDR3: TGTGCCAGCAGTTTCTACACCGGGACATCGGATAATCAGCCCCAGCATTTT. The encoded protein is CASSFYTGTSDNQPQHF.

The V call is TRBV5-1, the J call TRBJ1-4; 9 nucleotides line up with TRBD1. The germline CDR1 and CDR2 sequences are SGHRS and YFSETQ. CDR3 length equals 15 residues. Trimming removed 2 bases from V and 4 bases from J; junction bases left unmatched: 3. This chain's CDR3 is CASSFRTGVNEKLFF. The CDR3, as DNA: TGCGCCAGCAGCTTTCGGACAGGGGTTAATGAAAAACTGTTTTTT. Full variable domain (outside the CDR3, taken from reference TRBV5-1 and TRBJ1-4): KAGVTQTPRYLIKTRGQQVTLSCSPISGHRSVSWYQQTPGQGLQFLFEYFSETQRNKGNFPGRFSGRQFSNSRSEMNVSTLELGDSALYLCASSFRTGVNEKLFFGSGTQLSVL.

The chain employs TRBV7-3 and TRBJ2-2; D may be TRBD1 (5 bases). Germline V gene sequence: CDR1 SGHTA, CDR2 FQGTGA. The CDR3 totals 14 residues. Trimming stripped 5 bases from V and 6 bases from J, with 13 bases between. CDR3 region: CASSPEGDPGELFF. The CDR3 DNA reads as TGTGCCAGCAGCCCGGAAGGGGATCCCGGGGAGCTGTTTTTT. The full variable domain, its missing parts supplied by reference TRBV7-3 and TRBJ2-2, is GAGVSQTPSNKVTEKGKYVELRCDPISGHTALYWYRQSLGQGPEFLIYFQGTGAADDSGLPNDRFFAVRPEGSVSTLKIQRTERGDSAVYLCASSPEGDPGELFFGEGSRLTVL.

The chain is built from TRBV18 and TRBJ2-5; perhaps TRBD2 as D (6 bases). With 6 bases removed from V and 1 base from J, the gap between germline ends came to 15 bases. The germline V gene encodes CDR1 KGHSH and CDR2 LQKENI. This CDR3 has 15 residues. CDR3 coding DNA: TGTGCCAGCTCCCCTCCGGGACTTGGCCAAGAGACCCAGTACTTC. Translating it yields CASSPPGLGQETQYF.

In DNA, the CDR3 is TGTGCCTGGAGTAACATCCCGTTCACTAGCGCGGGCCGGGGGTATAGCAGTGAGCAGTTCTTC. Translating gives CAWSNIPFTSAGRGYSSEQFF. The rearrangement joins TRBV30 to TRBJ2-1, with TRBD2 matching 7 bases. V lost 2 bases, J lost 9 bases, and 31 bases stayed unmatched. Germline V CDR1 and CDR2: GTSNPN, SVGIG (reference sequence). The CDR3 loop spans 21 amino acids.